Listed here are 14 T cell receptor beta chains from one sample, sequenced in a study of identical twins. One entry per CDR3 protein results from TCRdb running MiXCR on the 5' RACE reads. In the table there are some 660,000 distinct CDR3 sequences, about 9.4% of which are singletons. A further study also used this sample, focusing on yellow fever vaccine responses in identical twins.

The sample consisted of PBMCs. The source of these receptors is a woman aged 18-30 years in good health.

The chain links TRBV10-1 to TRBJ2-3; unclear D gene. The CDR3 sequence is 13 residues long. Germline V gene data show CDR1 as WNHNN and CDR2 as SYGVQD (reference sequence). V lost 0 bases and J 4 bases, leaving 5 bases between the germline ends. CDR3 amino acids: CASSESPADTQYF. The DNA of the CDR3 is TGCGCCAGCAGTGAGTCGCCAGCAGATACGCAGTATTTT.

This clonotype came up a few times. The genes are TRBV28 and TRBJ2-7; TRBD1 agrees at 9 bases. Germline CDR1 is MDHEN and CDR2 is SYDVKM. The V and J ends lost 5 bases and 0 bases, in that order; junction bases with no gene match: 8. This CDR3 is built from 16 residues. In DNA, the CDR3 is TGTGCCAGCAGTCTCTCAGGGACAGGGAGCTCCTACGAGCAGTACTTC. Translated, it gives CASSLSGTGSSYEQYF.

This clonotype was seen a handful of times. The chain combines TRBV19 with TRBJ2-4, with 8 bases that match TRBD2. The CDR3 contains 16 residues. CDR1 LNHDA and CDR2 SQIVND come from the germline V gene (reference sequence). Trimming removed 2 bases from V and 4 bases from J; junction bases left unmatched: 7. The DNA of the CDR3 is TGTGCCAGTAGTATATTAACGGGAGGGTCGAAAAACATTCAGTACTTC. Its translation is CASSILTGGSKNIQYF.

This clonotype showed up just a few times. The CDR3 loop reads CASSIGGTEAFF. The CDR3 DNA is TGTGCCAGCAGTATAGGTGGAACTGAAGCTTTCTTT. The V gene is TRBV6-6, the J gene TRBJ1-1, with D uncertain. V shed 5 bases and J shed 5 bases, with 9 bases lying between them. Germline assignment: CDR1 MNHNY and CDR2 SVGAGI (reference sequence). This CDR3 comprises 12 residues.

The sample holds many counts of this clonotype. The CDR3 spells CASSLGGGLADTQYF. The CDR3 nucleotides read TGTGCCAGCAGCTTAGGCGGGGGGTTGGCAGATACGCAGTATTTT. J is TRBJ2-3 and V is TRBV7-2, with 8 bases aligning to TRBD2. Germline loops: CDR1 SGHTA, CDR2 FQGNSA. There are 15 residues in the CDR3. The J segment lost 4 bases and the V segment lost 1 base, leaving 4 bases of the junction unmatched.

This chain joins TRBV7-9 and TRBJ2-2; no clear D. Trimming shortened V by 2 bases and J by 1 base, and 8 bases separated the two germline ends. Germline V gene data show CDR1 as SEHNR and CDR2 as FQNEAQ (reference sequence). This CDR3 contains 15 residues. CDR3 region: CASSLIRLNTGELFF. CDR3 DNA sequence: TGTGCCAGCAGCTTAATAAGGCTGAACACCGGGGAGCTGTTTTTT.

Many counts were recorded for this clonotype. J is TRBJ2-2 and V is TRBV24-1, with TRBD1 as a possible D gene (7 bases). Germline V lookup: CDR1 KGHDR, CDR2 SFDVKD. V shed 8 bases and J shed 0 bases, with 12 bases lying between them. CDR3 size: 15 residues. This CDR3 reads CATTGGTANTGELFF. As DNA, the CDR3 is TGTGCCACCACCGGAGGGACAGCGAACACCGGGGAGCTGTTTTTT.

This clonotype was picked up many times. The rearrangement links TRBV5-1 to TRBJ2-7; 7 bases fit TRBD2. V lost 2 bases and J lost 5; bases outside the gene matches: 7. CDR3 length: 14 amino acids. Germline V CDR1 and CDR2: SGHRS, YFSETQ. CDR3 nucleotides: TGCGCCAGCAGCTTAGGCGGGAGCTTACACGAGCAGTACTTC. Translating gives CASSLGGSLHEQYF.

This clonotype was seen at least ten times. The gene calls are TRBV12-3 or TRBV12-4 and TRBJ1-2; D uncertain. This CDR3 region has 13 residues. Trimming removed 6 bases from V and 1 base from J, with 9 bases in between. CDR3 residues: CASRPQNNYGYTF. Written as DNA, the CDR3 is TGTGCCAGCAGACCTCAGAATAACTATGGCTACACCTTC.

This clonotype was counted only a few times. V is TRBV28 and J is TRBJ2-7; D remains unclear. CDR1 and CDR2 (germline): MDHEN, SYDVKM. There are 16 residues in the CDR3. Trimming shortened V by 6 bases and J by 3 bases, and 21 bases separated the two germline ends. CDR3 loop: CASSFPDGIQIYEQYF. CDR3 sequence (DNA): TGTGCCAGCAGCTTCCCGGACGGAATCCAAATCTACGAGCAGTACTTC.

The V call is TRBV10-3, the J call TRBJ2-1; D not certain. This CDR3 has 12 residues. V dropped 2 bases and J dropped 7 bases, with 6 bases sitting between them. CDR1 ENHRY and CDR2 SYGVKD come from the germline V gene. The CDR3 reads CAISEVGNEQFF. DNA for the CDR3: TGTGCCATCAGTGAGGTGGGGAATGAGCAGTTCTTC.

This clonotype was counted at least ten times. The chain is built from TRBV7-9 and TRBJ1-2; D gene unclear. The germline CDR1 and CDR2 sequences are SEHNR and FQNEAQ (reference sequence). This CDR3 is built from 10 residues. V lost 1 base to trimming and J lost 7 bases, with 1 base between them. CDR3 nucleotide sequence: TGTGCCAGCAGCTTAGTTGGCTACACCTTC. It yields the protein CASSLVGYTF.

The rearrangement uses TRBV4-3 and TRBJ2-1, with 11 bases identical to TRBD1. Germline CDR1 LGHNA, CDR2 YSLEER. The CDR3 extends over 18 amino acids. V dropped 4 bases and J dropped 0; count of bases not matched to a gene: 8. The CDR3 DNA is TGCGCCAGCAGCCCGGGGACAGGGGGTCGGATCTCCTACAATGAGCAGTTCTTC. Translating gives CASSPGTGGRISYNEQFF.

The chain carries TRBV10-3 and TRBJ2-1; D gene ambiguous. CDR3 length equals 13 residues. Germline CDR1 reads ENHRY; CDR2 reads SYGVKD. Trimming pared 3 bases from V and 6 bases from J, leaving 9 bases between. CDR3 region: CAISETRSNEQFF. The CDR3 coding sequence is TGTGCCATCAGTGAAACCCGTAGCAATGAGCAGTTCTTC.